A selection of T cell receptor beta chains follows, all from one sample in a study of regulatory T cells in long-lasting Graves disease. Via MiXCR, TCRdb re-called the multiplex PCR reads, giving one row per CDR3 protein. Here the sample spans hundreds of thousands of distinct CDR3 sequences, 16% being singletons. These same data were also listed under a study on T cells in Graves' hyperthyroidism and ophthalmopathy.

Specimen: peripheral blood mononuclear cells (PBMCs), collected at new diagnosis, from a patient treated with antithyroid drugs. The origin of the receptors is a woman younger than 45 with Graves disease. CDR3s include the opening cysteine and the closing phenylalanine or tryptophan. Fields, in order: V gene, J gene, clone size, D gene, CDR3 DNA, CDR3 protein. The D gene is left open where the match is weak. Clone size is not always given. Where it is, it says once, few, many or a class for expanded clones.

>TRBV6-5|TRBJ2-1|many|TRBD1
TGTGCCAGCAGTTACGGGACCGTACCCGGGACAGGGAACAATGAGCAGTTCTTC
CASSYGTVPGTGNNEQFF
>TRBV28|TRBJ2-1|many|TRBD2
TGTGCCAGCAGTCTGCTAGCGGGGCCCTACAATGAGCAGTTCTTC
CASSLLAGPYNEQFF
>TRBV27|TRBJ2-7|few|-
TGTGCCAGCAAGGGAGTCTCCTACGAGCAGTACTTC
CASKGVSYEQYF
>TRBV2|TRBJ1-5|many|-
TGTGCCAGCAGTGTGGGTGGGCCCCAGCATTTT
CASSVGGPQHF
>TRBV7-2|TRBJ2-3|many|-
TGTGCCAGCAGCTTTAGGGCAGATACGCAGTATTTT
CASSFRADTQYF
>TRBV28|TRBJ1-5|few|TRBD1
TGTGCCACCTCCCCGTCGGGACAGGGCGATCAGCCCCAGCATTTT
CATSPSGQGDQPQHF
>TRBV20-1|TRBJ2-2|many|TRBD1
TGCAGTGCTAGACGGACAGGGGACACCGGGGAGCTGTTTTTT
CSARRTGDTGELFF
>TRBV28|TRBJ1-5|few|-
TGTGCCAGCAAAGCCAGCGATCAGCCCCAGCATTTT
CASKASDQPQHF
>TRBV7-9|TRBJ2-1|many|TRBD2
TGTGCCAGCAGCTTCAGGCGGGAGGGAAACAATGAGCAGTTCTTC
CASSFRREGNNEQFF
>TRBV27|TRBJ1-4|-|-
TGTGCCAGCAGTTTATCGATTACGACAGTGGAAAAACTGTTTTTT
CASSLSITTVEKLFF
>TRBV15|TRBJ1-5|many|-
TGTGCCACCAGCAGAGATGATAGAAATCAGCCCCAGCATTTT
CATSRDDRNQPQHF
>TRBV15|TRBJ1-5|-|TRBD1
TGTGCCACCAGCGGACAGGTCCCCCCGGGGCCCCAGCATTTT
CATSGQVPPGPQHF
>TRBV29-1|TRBJ1-1|-|TRBD1
TGCAGCGCGGGGACAGGGGGGACTGAAGCTTTCTTT
CSAGTGGTEAFF
>TRBV12-3/TRBV12-4|TRBJ2-2|-|-
TGTGCCAGCATTGGCAGCCTCGCGAACACCGGGGAGCTGTTTTTT
CASIGSLANTGELFF
>TRBV28|TRBJ2-1|many|-
TGTGCCAGCAGTTTATTAGCGGCCCCCTACAATGAGCAGTTCTTC
CASSLLAAPYNEQFF
>TRBV4-1|TRBJ1-2|-|-
TGCGCCAGCAGTCAATTGGACAGCGCTAACTATGGCTACACCTTC
CASSQLDSANYGYTF
>TRBV28|TRBJ2-7|many|-
TGTGCCAGCAGTAAGGCCGGGGCTGGGATCTACGAGCAGTACTTC
CASSKAGAGIYEQYF
>TRBV18|TRBJ1-2|many|-
TGTGCCAGCTCACCACCTGAGAACCTCTATGGCTACACCTTC
CASSPPENLYGYTF
>TRBV28|TRBJ2-7|many|TRBD1
TGTGCCAGCAGGACCCTCGGACAGGGTGCTTACGAGCAGTACTTC
CASRTLGQGAYEQYF
>TRBV28|TRBJ1-5|many|-
TGTGCCAGCAGTCCCAGGAAGGGGTACTTTCAGCCCCAGCATTTT
CASSPRKGYFQPQHF
>TRBV6-2/TRBV6-3|TRBJ2-3|many|TRBD1
TGTGCCAGCAGTTACCTCCAGGGGGCAGATACGCAGTATTTT
CASSYLQGADTQYF
>TRBV30|TRBJ2-1|many|-
TGTGCCTGGATTCTATTCCGATCAGCGGTATCCTACAATGAGCAGTTCTTC
CAWILFRSAVSYNEQFF
>TRBV10-3|TRBJ2-2|-|TRBD2
TGTGCCATCAGTGAAAGCGGGAGGGTGTTGGGCGGGGAGCTGTTTTTT
CAISESGRVLGGELFF
>TRBV18|TRBJ1-4|-|-
TGTGCCAGCTCACCCCGCGTCAGTTTGGACGGAGGGGGTCCTAATGAAAAACTGTTTTTT
CASSPRVSLDGGGPNEKLFF
>TRBV5-5|TRBJ1-1|many|-
TGTGCCAGCAGCTTGGTTGTAAGGATTAACACTGAAGCTTTCTTT
CASSLVVRINTEAFF
>TRBV7-2|TRBJ2-1|-|TRBD1
TGTGCCAGCACCGGGACGACAGGGGGGAATGAGCAGTTCTTC
CASTGTTGGNEQFF
>TRBV12-3/TRBV12-4|TRBJ2-1|many|TRBD1
TGTGCCAGCAGATATTCACAGGGGGCGATGGATGAGCAGTTCTTC
CASRYSQGAMDEQFF
>TRBV20-1|TRBJ2-5|-|TRBD2
TGCAGTGCTAGAGTGACTAGCGGGGAGACCCAGTACTTC
CSARVTSGETQYF
>TRBV3-1|TRBJ2-2|many|-
TGTGCCAGCAGCCAAGATTCCAACACCGGGGAGCTGTTTTTT
CASSQDSNTGELFF
>TRBV27|TRBJ2-3|many|TRBD2
TGTGCCAGCAGAATCTTCCCTAGCGGAGGGGGCACAGATACGCAGTATTTT
CASRIFPSGGGTDTQYF
>TRBV6-1|TRBJ2-7|many|-
TGTGCCAGCAAAACCCCCGGGACAAGAATCTACGAGCAGTACTTC
CASKTPGTRIYEQYF
>TRBV6-1|TRBJ1-4|many|TRBD1
TGTGCCAGCAGACCGGGACAGGGCGGTGAAAAACTGTTTTTT
CASRPGQGGEKLFF
>TRBV5-1|TRBJ2-6|few|-
TGCGCCAGCGAGACAGGAAACTCTGGGGCCAACGTCCTGACTTTC
CASETGNSGANVLTF
>TRBV28|TRBJ2-6|many|TRBD1
TGTGCCAGCAGTGTATACAGGGGTTCCTCTGGGGCCAACGTCCTGACTTTC
CASSVYRGSSGANVLTF
>TRBV10-3|TRBJ1-3|-|TRBD1
TGTGCCATCAGTGAGCAGACAGGGAGTATTGGAAACACCATATATTTT
CAISEQTGSIGNTIYF
>TRBV25-1|TRBJ2-7|-|-
TGTGCCAGCAGTGTTCTCTACGAGCAGTACTTC
CASSVLYEQYF
>TRBV5-6|TRBJ2-1|-|-
TGTGCCAGCAGCTTGAGGGGATTCCACAATGAGCAGTTCTTC
CASSLRGFHNEQFF
>TRBV7-8|TRBJ1-1|-|-
TGTGCCAGCAGCTTAGTTCAGGGGTGGGGGACTGAAGCTTTCTTT
CASSLVQGWGTEAFF
>TRBV20-1|TRBJ2-1|many|TRBD2
TGCAGTGCCAGACGACTAGCGGCCGACAATGAGCAGTTCTTC
CSARRLAADNEQFF
>TRBV12-3/TRBV12-4|TRBJ1-5|many|-
TGTGCCAGCAGTTTGAGTTTGGGAAGTGCTCAGCCCCAGCATTTT
CASSLSLGSAQPQHF
>TRBV5-6|TRBJ2-3|many|-
TGTGCCAGCAGCTTGGTGTACGGCAGACAGAGCACAGATACGCAGTATTTT
CASSLVYGRQSTDTQYF
>TRBV10-3|TRBJ2-7|few|-
TGTGCCATCAGTGAGTCGAGGGGTGGGGGGTCCTACGAGCAGTACTTC
CAISESRGGGSYEQYF
>TRBV12-3/TRBV12-4|TRBJ1-1|many|-
TGTGCCAGCAGGGGGCAGGCGGCTGAAGCTTTCTTT
CASRGQAAEAFF
>TRBV13|TRBJ2-2|many|TRBD2
TGTGCCAGCAGCTTAGGTCTAAGGACTAGCGGGGAGCTGTTTTTT
CASSLGLRTSGELFF
>TRBV12-5|TRBJ2-2|few|-
TGTGCTAGTGGCATGACAGCGAACACCGGGGAGCTGTTTTTT
CASGMTANTGELFF
>TRBV7-9|TRBJ2-1|-|-
TGTGCCGGCAGCTTAGCCTCCGGAGAGCAGTTCTTC
CAGSLASGEQFF
>TRBV19|TRBJ1-5|-|TRBD1
TGTGCCAGTAGTATAGATCGGGACAGGGCCCAGCATTTT
CASSIDRDRAQHF
>TRBV5-1|TRBJ2-1|few|-
TGCGCCAGCAGCTTAGGCGAACGCCCCGGGAGCTCCTACAATGAGCAGTTCTTC
CASSLGERPGSSYNEQFF
>TRBV20-1|TRBJ2-3|many|-
TGCAGTGCTAGAGGTGGAGATACGCAGTATTTT
CSARGGDTQYF
>TRBV4-1|TRBJ2-3|few|TRBD1
TGCGCCAGCAGCCGACTGACAGGGGGCAAGAGCACAGATACGCAGTATTTT
CASSRLTGGKSTDTQYF
>TRBV16|TRBJ2-1|-|TRBD2
TGTGCCAGCACACGGAGCGGGAGCTCTGAGCAGTTCTTC
CASTRSGSSEQFF
>TRBV28|TRBJ2-1|many|TRBD1
TGTGCCAGCCCCCCACTTCTCGGACAGGGCCGGGATCCCTACTACAATGAGCAGTTCTTC
CASPPLLGQGRDPYYNEQFF
>TRBV28|TRBJ2-5|few|-
TGTGCCAGCAGTTTTGGGTGGGGACCCCAGGAGACCCAGTACTTC
CASSFGWGPQETQYF
>TRBV10-3|TRBJ2-7|few|TRBD1
TGTGCCATCAGTATGGACAGGGCGGCCTACGAGCAGTACTTC
CAISMDRAAYEQYF
>TRBV18|TRBJ2-7|many|-
TGTGCCAGCTCCCGGGGACAAGCCTACGAGCAGTACTTC
CASSRGQAYEQYF
>TRBV6-1|TRBJ1-1|-|-
TGTGCCAGCAGAGGACCCCTCACTGAAGCTTTCTTT
CASRGPLTEAFF
>TRBV7-9|TRBJ2-1|few|TRBD2
TGTGCCAGCAGCTCGACCGGGACTAGCGGGAGGGTAACCAACAATGAGCAGTTCTTC
CASSSTGTSGRVTNNEQFF
>TRBV20-1|TRBJ1-5|many|-
TGCAGTGCTAGTGCCGGGGATAGCAATCAGCCCCAGCATTTT
CSASAGDSNQPQHF